The 8 T cell receptor beta chains below all came from one sample that was sequenced in a study of blood T cell repertoires in COVID-19. Profiled with immunoSEQ multiplex PCR; TCRdb holds only in-frame clones, not every one. The sample carries around 200,000 clones, approximately 87% recorded once. Sequences were obtained from peripheral blood. These TCRs come from a man aged 60 to 69 who had recovered from COVID-19.

V is TRBV24-1 and J is TRBJ2-1; possibly TRBD1 for D (5 bases). The CDR3 is 12 amino acids. Germline CDR1 reads KGHDR; CDR2 reads SFDVKD. V gave up 9 bases and J gave up 7 bases, with 12 bases separating them. The CDR3 region has the DNA TGTGCCACCGAAAGGGGTCCAAATGAGCAGTTCTTC. The encoded protein is CATERGPNEQFF.

By sample fraction, this clone is medium-sized. This chain links TRBV10-2 with TRBJ2-7, with D unclear. The CDR3 extends over 11 amino acids. Trimming pared 6 bases from V and 3 bases from J, leaving 6 bases between. Per germline, CDR1 WSHSY and CDR2 SAAADI. DNA of the CDR3: TGCGCCAGCAGCCCGAGCTACGAGCAGTACTTC. Translating it yields CASSPSYEQYF.

The chain uses TRBV30 and TRBJ2-2, with 8 bases that match TRBD1. This CDR3 comprises 15 residues. The V gene end was trimmed by 0 bases and the J gene end by 5 bases; junction bases not matched to a gene: 5. Germline loops: CDR1 GTSNPN, CDR2 SVGIG (reference sequence). The CDR3: CAWSVLTGDTGELFF. The CDR3 DNA reads as TGTGCCTGGAGTGTACTGACAGGGGATACCGGGGAGCTGTTTTTT.

This chain joins TRBV15 and TRBJ2-1; TRBD2 aligns across 13 bases. With 5 bases clipped from V and 9 bases from J, the junction kept 13 bases outside the gene matches. CDR1 and CDR2 (germline): LNHNV, YYDKDF (reference sequence). The CDR3 covers 17 residues. This CDR3 reads CATSLRTSGRFGGEQFF. CDR3 DNA sequence: TGTGCCACCAGCTTACGGACTAGCGGGAGATTCGGTGGTGAGCAGTTCTTC. Variable domain in full (rest from reference TRBV15 and TRBJ2-1): DAMVIQNPRYQVTQFGKPVTLSCSQTLNHNVMYWYQQKSSQAPKLLFHYYDKDFNNEADTPDNFQSRRPNTSFCFLDIRSPGLGDTAMYLCATSLRTSGRFGGEQFFGPGTRLTVL.

The rearrangement joins TRBV7-2 to TRBJ2-7; 10 nucleotides agree with TRBD1. Trimming at V came to 5 bases and at J to 1 base, leaving 8 bases not matched to a gene. Germline CDR1 is SGHTA and CDR2 is FQGNSA. The CDR3 runs to 16 residues. This chain's CDR3 is CASSVRQGAISYEQYF. The CDR3 bases are TGTGCCAGCAGCGTTCGACAGGGGGCGATTTCCTACGAGCAGTACTTC.

This clone was found once. The chain uses TRBV5-1 and TRBJ2-1; 12 nucleotides align to TRBD2. J was trimmed by 4 bases and V by 3 bases; bases with no gene match: 8. There are 17 residues in the CDR3. From germline, CDR1 is SGHRS and CDR2 YFSETQ. The CDR3 DNA is TGCGCCAGCAGCTCAAATACAGGGACTAGCGGGTACAATGAGCAGTTCTTC. It codes for CASSSNTGTSGYNEQFF. Complete variable domain (other parts from reference TRBV5-1 and TRBJ2-1): KAGVTQTPRYLIKTRGQQVTLSCSPISGHRSVSWYQQTPGQGLQFLFEYFSETQRNKGNFPGRFSGRQFSNSRSEMNVSTLELGDSALYLCASSSNTGTSGYNEQFFGPGTRLTVL.

This chain uses TRBV5-1 with TRBJ1-2; possible D gene TRBD1, 6 bases. In germline, CDR1 is SGHRS, CDR2 YFSETQ. There are 15 residues in the CDR3. Trimming took 3 bases from V and 2 from J, leaving 14 bases between them. The CDR3 loop is CASSWAPGQNYGYTF. The CDR3 bases are TGCGCCAGCAGCTGGGCCCCGGGACAAAACTATGGCTACACCTTC.

A single count supports this clone. The rearrangement links TRBV11-3 to TRBJ2-2; 7 positions agree with TRBD1. This CDR3 is built from 13 residues. Germline V gives CDR1 SGHNT, CDR2 YENEEA. Losses at the gene ends were 6 bases for V and 7 bases for J; bases not matched to a gene: 5. Here the CDR3 DNA reads TGTGCCAGCAGACCTACAGGGGACGGGGAGCTGTTTTTT. Translating gives CASRPTGDGELFF.